This record covers a single T cell receptor (beta chain). The data are from a study of blood T cells in healthy people across ages. A J-beta primer mix and a sample-barcoded 5' primer were used in a second PCR of about 6 to 12 cycles. Using its own MiXCR run on the 5' RACE reads, TCRdb lists one record per CDR3 protein. The table shows approximately 1.5 million distinct CDR3 sequences, with about 32% occurring only once. Drawing of peripheral blood yielded about 9.7 milliliters from each donor. Germline-derived CDR1 and CDR2 are ENHRY and SYGVKD. V was trimmed by 6 bases and J by 4 bases, leaving 9 bases between them. CDR3 length: 12 residues.

The rearrangement links TRBV10-3 to TRBJ1-2; D call uncertain. Sample: blood. This clonotype was obtained from a woman in her twenties or thirties in good health. This chain's CDR3 is CAISADLYGYTF. The DNA for the CDR3 is TGTGCCATCAGCGCCGACCTCTATGGCTACACCTTC.